The TCR beta chain under discussion was sequenced for a study of blood T cell repertoires in COVID-19. Study overall: Samples of COVID-19 (acute and convalescent) were obtained from the United States, Italy and Spain. T cells, B-cell-depleted T cells, or PBMCs supplied cDNA or gDNA.

Per the original methods: Nucleated cell counts were estimated from reference gene primer amplification. Method: immunoSEQ multiplex PCR; TCRdb's copy keeps in-frame clones and lacks some. Clonal size and the V and J genes are those of that table, whereas D and trimming came from the DNA. This table holds roughly 88,000 clones, around nine tenths found once. The V gene's germline CDR1 is KGHSY and CDR2 FQNENV. V lost 0 bases to trimming and J lost 4 bases; unmatched junction nucleotides: 1. The length of the CDR3 is 15 residues. The receptor was isolated from a woman between 45 and 65 years old in a cohort sampled during active COVID-19. The material sequenced was peripheral blood. The chain carries TRBV16 and TRBJ1-3, with TRBD1 matching over 9 bases. CDR3 DNA: TGTGCCAGCAGCCAATCGGGACAGGGCGGAAACACCATATATTTT. Translating gives CASSQSGQGGNTIYF.